The following is a T cell receptor beta chain sequence with its context. The sample is drawn from a study of shared clonotypes between healthy human individuals. Donors had no recently reported acute infections or vaccinations and were HIV-negative. TCRdb's copy holds only in-frame clones and misses some; the assay was immunoSEQ multiplex PCR. The sample has hundreds of thousands of clones; roughly 70% are singletons. In germline, CDR1 is SGHRS, CDR2 YFSETQ. With 0 bases removed from V and 3 bases from J, the gap between germline ends came to 12 bases. The CDR3 is 15 residues long. Sequenced material: memory CD4+ T cells sorted from blood. As to subset: CD45RA-negative fraction. V gene TRBV5-1 combines with J gene TRBJ2-5, with D maybe TRBD1 (5 bases). The clonotype originates from a woman between 25 and 40 years old in good health. CDR3 nucleotide sequence: TGCGCCAGCAGCTTGGCTACAGGCAGGGAAGAGACCCAGTACTTC. Translation: CASSLATGREETQYF.